The T cell receptor (beta chain) described here comes from a study of blood T cell repertoires in COVID-19. Overall study: Sites in the United States, Italy and Spain provided acute and convalescent COVID-19 samples. Sources were T cells, B-cell-depleted T cells, or PBMCs; the material itself was cDNA or gDNA.

In the original analysis: Nucleated cell counts were estimated from reference gene primer amplification. Data came from immunoSEQ multiplex PCR; TCRdb stores just in-frame clones and leaves some out. That table is the source of V, J and clone size, and D and trimming were worked out from the DNA. The table shows hundreds of thousands of clones, with around 89% occurring only once. V was cut by 4 bases and J by 3 bases, with 16 bases left in between. In germline, CDR1 is SGDLS, CDR2 YYNGEE. The CDR3 length is 15 residues. Study members were between roughly 18 and 89 years old and lived in approximately 25 US regions.

V and J are TRBV9 and TRBJ1-2; D not certain. The sequenced sample consisted of PBMCs or T cells enriched from blood (not recorded which). This clonotype originated in a man younger than 35 who had recovered from COVID-19. The CDR3: CASSLSYPADYGYTF. DNA of the CDR3: TGTGCCAGCAGCCTGAGTTACCCGGCGGACTATGGCTACACCTTC. The variable domain in full, completed from reference TRBV9 and TRBJ1-2, reads DSGVTQTPKHLITATGQRVTLRCSPRSGDLSVYWYQQSLDQGLQFLIQYYNGEERAKGNILERFSAQQFPDLHSELNLSSLELGDSALYFCASSLSYPADYGYTFGSGTRLTVV.